This T cell receptor beta chain was documented in a study of long-term antiretroviral therapy in people with HIV. The V gene end was trimmed by 1 base and the J gene end by 9 bases; junction bases not matched to a gene: 9. Germline V gene lookup returns CDR1 SGHTA and CDR2 FQGNSA. This CDR3 is built from 15 residues. Turning to this clone: Its target is not known.

It was version v3.0 of the immunoSEQ assay that was run at survey level. Clones were read by immunoSEQ multiplex PCR, and TCRdb kept only the in-frame ones, dropping some. Of about 19,000 clones listed, 86% are singletons. Whole-study results and caveats: Patients on ART gained diversity, which nonetheless stayed below transplant donor controls.

The sample here was unsorted PBMCs, taken 0.5 years after starting antiretroviral therapy. This receptor was taken from a man aged 35 to 55 with HIV. The chain combines TRBV7-2 with TRBJ2-1; 7 bases align to TRBD1. CDR3 in amino acids: CASSLVGQVGGEQFF. The CDR3 DNA reads TGTGCCAGCAGCTTAGTCGGACAGGTCGGTGGTGAGCAGTTCTTC.